These T cell receptor beta chains were read from a single sample in a study of post-analysis software for immune sequencing data. From the PCR reads, TCRdb called clonotypes with MiXCR, one entry per CDR3 protein. This sample has under 900,000 distinct CDR3 sequences, with approximately 57% found just once. Sequences were obtained from blood. The source is a girl aged 5-17 years with multiple sclerosis. CDR3s include the opening cysteine and the closing phenylalanine or tryptophan. D genes are given only for firm matches. The size field is filled for only some rows; it gives once, few, many or a size class.

V	D	size	J	DNA	CDR3
TRBV20-1	TRBD2	.	TRBJ2-5	TGCAGTGCCAGACTAGCGGGAACAGAGACCCAGTACTTC	CSARLAGTETQYF
TRBV5-1	.	.	TRBJ2-1	TGCGCCAGCAGCCCAGGGGGGGATTACAATGAGCAGTTCTTC	CASSPGGDYNEQFF
TRBV12-3/TRBV12-4	TRBD1	.	TRBJ2-5	TGTGCCAGCAGCCAGCGAAAGCTAAGACAGGGGGAGACCCAGTACTTC	CASSQRKLRQGETQYF
TRBV20-1	.	few	TRBJ2-7	TGCAGTGCTAGAAAGGACGAGCAGTACTTC	CSARKDEQYF
TRBV7-2	.	.	TRBJ2-4	TGTGCCAGCAGCTTCCCAGGGTTTACTGAGTACTTC	CASSFPGFTEYF
TRBV5-1	TRBD2	few	TRBJ2-7	TGCGCCAGCAGCTGGACCGGGACTAGCGGGTGGTACGAGCAGTACTTC	CASSWTGTSGWYEQYF
TRBV5-1	.	.	TRBJ2-1	TGCGCCAGCACCGCCTCAGGGGGGACAGTCTACAATGAGCAGTTCTTC	CASTASGGTVYNEQFF
TRBV5-1	.	few	TRBJ1-4	TGCGCCAGCAGCTTGGAAGGGACGAGTGAAAAACTGTTTTTT	CASSLEGTSEKLFF
TRBV6-5	TRBD1	.	TRBJ1-1	TGTGCCAGCAGTTACGGTCGGGCTCCCAGGGGGACTGAAGCTTTCTTT	CASSYGRAPRGTEAFF
TRBV5-1	.	.	TRBJ1-1	TGCGCCAGCAGCTTGGTTGCAGAGGGGCGTACTGAAGCTTTCTTT	CASSLVAEGRTEAFF
TRBV6-2/TRBV6-3	.	few	TRBJ2-7	TGTGCCAGCAGGCTACAGGGAAACTCCTACGAGCAGTACTTC	CASRLQGNSYEQYF
TRBV28	.	.	TRBJ2-1	TGTGCCACCCAACGACGTGAACCCTACAATGAGCAGTTCTTC	CATQRREPYNEQFF
TRBV7-6	TRBD1	.	TRBJ2-7	TGTGCCAGCAGCGCCTCCGGGACAGGAGGTGAGCAGTACTTC	CASSASGTGGEQYF